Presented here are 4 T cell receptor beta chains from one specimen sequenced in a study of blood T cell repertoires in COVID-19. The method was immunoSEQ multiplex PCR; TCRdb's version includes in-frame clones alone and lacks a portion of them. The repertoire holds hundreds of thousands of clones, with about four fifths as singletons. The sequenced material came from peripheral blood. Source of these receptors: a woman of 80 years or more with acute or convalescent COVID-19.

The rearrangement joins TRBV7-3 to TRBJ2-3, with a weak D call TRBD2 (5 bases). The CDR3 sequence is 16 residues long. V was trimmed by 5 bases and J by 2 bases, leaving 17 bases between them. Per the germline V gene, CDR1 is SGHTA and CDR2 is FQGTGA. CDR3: CASSAKQSGHTDTQYF. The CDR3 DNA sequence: TGTGCCAGCAGCGCCAAACAGAGCGGCCACACAGATACGCAGTATTTT. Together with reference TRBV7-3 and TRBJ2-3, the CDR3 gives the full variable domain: GAGVSQTPSNKVTEKGKYVELRCDPISGHTALYWYRQSLGQGPEFLIYFQGTGAADDSGLPNDRFFAVRPEGSVSTLKIQRTERGDSAVYLCASSAKQSGHTDTQYFGPGTRLTVL.

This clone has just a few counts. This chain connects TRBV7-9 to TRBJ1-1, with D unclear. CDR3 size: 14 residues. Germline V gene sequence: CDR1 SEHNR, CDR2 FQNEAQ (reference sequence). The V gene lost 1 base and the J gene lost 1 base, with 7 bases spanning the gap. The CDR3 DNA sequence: TGTGCCAGCAGCTTAGGGCGGCCGAACACTGAAGCTTTCTTT. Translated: CASSLGRPNTEAFF. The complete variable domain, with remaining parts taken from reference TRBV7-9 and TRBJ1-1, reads DTGVSQNPRHKITKRGQNVTFRCDPISEHNRLYWYRQTLGQGPEFLTYFQNEAQLEKSRLLSDRFSAERPKGSFSTLEIQRTEQGDSAMYLCASSLGRPNTEAFFGQGTRLTVV.

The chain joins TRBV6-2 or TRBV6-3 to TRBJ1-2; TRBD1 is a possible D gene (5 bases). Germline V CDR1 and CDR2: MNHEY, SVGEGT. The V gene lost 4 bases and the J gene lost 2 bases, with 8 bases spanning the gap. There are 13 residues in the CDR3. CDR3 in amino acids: CASSSTANYGYTF. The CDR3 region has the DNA TGTGCCAGCAGTTCGACAGCCAACTATGGCTACACCTTC.

The CDR3 loop is CASSLAASVSTDTQYF. The CDR3, as DNA: TGTGCCAGCAGCTTAGCGGCTAGCGTTTCCACAGATACGCAGTATTTT. The chain uses TRBV7-9 and TRBJ2-3; TRBD2 is a possible D gene (6 bases). CDR3 length: 16 residues. Germline CDR1 and CDR2: SEHNR and FQNEAQ (reference sequence). V shed 0 bases and J shed 2 bases, with 12 bases lying between them.